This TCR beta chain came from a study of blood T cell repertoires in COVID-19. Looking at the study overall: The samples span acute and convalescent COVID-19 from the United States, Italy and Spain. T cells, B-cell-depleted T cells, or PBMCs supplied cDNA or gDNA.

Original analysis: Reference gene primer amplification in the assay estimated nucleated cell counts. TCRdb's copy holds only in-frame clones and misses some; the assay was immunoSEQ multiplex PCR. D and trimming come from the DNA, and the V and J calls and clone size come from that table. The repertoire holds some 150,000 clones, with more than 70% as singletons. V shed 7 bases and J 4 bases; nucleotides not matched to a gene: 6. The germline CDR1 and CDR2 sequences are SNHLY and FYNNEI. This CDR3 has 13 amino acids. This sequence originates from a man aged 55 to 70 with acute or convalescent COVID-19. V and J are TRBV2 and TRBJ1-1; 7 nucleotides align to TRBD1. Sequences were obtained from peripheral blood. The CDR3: CASKSGGITEAFF. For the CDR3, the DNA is TGTGCCAGCAAATCAGGGGGAATCACTGAAGCTTTCTTT.